This T cell receptor (beta chain) was found in a study of PD-L1 blockade in urothelial cancer. At the level of the study: Prior regimens of chemotherapy numbered 0 to 3 per patient. Blood analysis occurred 3 weeks (second dose) and 6 weeks after treatment start. When blood samples were assessed, the median T cell count was 120,000 to 150,000.

Each individual provided 1 to 8 samples (taken pretreatment and on-treatment). Generated by immunoSEQ multiplex PCR, the TCRdb table keeps only in-frame clones and is missing some. The table has about 73,000 clones, about 88% seen once. Germline-derived CDR1 and CDR2 are MGHRA and YSYEKL. The CDR3 covers 15 residues. V was pared by 0 bases and J by 7 bases, with 13 bases between. Sequencing was performed on PBMCs, taken around atezolizumab (anti-PD-L1) treatment. This TCR came from a man aged 55 to 69 with urothelial cancer. The J gene is TRBJ2-1, the V gene TRBV4-1; D is perhaps TRBD1 (6 bases). In DNA form, the CDR3 reads TGCGCCAGCAGCCAAGACGAGACAGGCCTAAATGAGCAGTTCTTC. Translation gives CASSQDETGLNEQFF.